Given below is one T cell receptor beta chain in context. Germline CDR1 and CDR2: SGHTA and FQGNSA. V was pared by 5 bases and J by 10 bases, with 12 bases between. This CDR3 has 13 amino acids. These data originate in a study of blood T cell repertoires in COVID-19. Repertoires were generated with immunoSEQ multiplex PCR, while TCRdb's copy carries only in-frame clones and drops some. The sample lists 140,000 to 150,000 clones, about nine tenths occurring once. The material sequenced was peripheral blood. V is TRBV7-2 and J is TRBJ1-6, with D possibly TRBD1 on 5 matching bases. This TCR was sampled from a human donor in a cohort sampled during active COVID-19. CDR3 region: CASSPQGRSPLHF. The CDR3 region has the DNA TGTGCCAGCAGCCCTCAGGGCAGGTCACCCCTCCACTTT.